Included here is one T cell receptor beta chain sequence, with context. Its antigen remains unidentified. This table comes from immunoSEQ multiplex PCR, and its TCRdb copy is limited to in-frame clones, with some not included. Among tens of thousands of clones listed, over 80% were seen once. The data are from a study of OX40 agonist ivuxolimab in advanced cancers. Notes on the study in general: Those patients achieving a partial response at 0.1-3.0 mg/kg showed among the lowest clonal expansion.

The CDR3 length is 14 residues. The V end lost 3 bases, the J end lost 3 bases, and 12 bases lay between the germline ends. Germline V lookup: CDR1 MNHNS, CDR2 SASEGT. This rearrangement joins TRBV6-1 to TRBJ2-7; D unclear. This sample comprised CD4+ or CD8+ T cells sorted from blood, obtained in a trial of the OX40 agonist ivuxolimab. The receptor's source is an adult with an advanced solid tumor such as melanoma, head and neck, liver or kidney cancer. For the CDR3, the DNA is TGTGCCAGCAGTGACCCATGGACGGTCTACGAGCAGTACTTC. Translated: CASSDPWTVYEQYF.